A single sample gave rise to the 18 T cell receptor beta chains below, sequenced in a study of shared T cell receptors in the human thymus. TCRdb's table, derived via immunoSEQ multiplex PCR, lists solely in-frame clones and lacks some. This table has about 660,000 clones, roughly 90% appearing once. The sample was also reused in another study, on human thymus T cells.

Sequences were obtained from thymocytes. Receptor source: a boy younger than two with a congenital heart defect.

This chain connects TRBV28 to TRBJ2-7; D possibly corresponds to TRBD2 (6 bases). The germline V and J ends were trimmed by 6 bases and 2 bases, with 17 bases remaining between them. The CDR3 consists of 15 residues. CDR1 and CDR2 from the germline V gene are MDHEN and SYDVKM. The CDR3 protein is CASSRAHRETYEQYF. In DNA form, the CDR3 reads TGTGCCAGCAGCCGCGCCCATCGGGAGACCTACGAGCAGTACTTC.

This clone was seen a handful of times. The chain employs TRBV6-1 and TRBJ1-2; no reliable D call. The CDR3 spans 16 residues. CDR1 is MNHNS, CDR2 SASEGT, per germline. Trimming took off 3 bases at V and 4 bases at J, with 18 bases between the two ends. The CDR3 loop is CASSDLEISPFYGYTF. The DNA for the CDR3 is TGTGCCAGCAGTGACCTGGAGATATCCCCCTTCTATGGCTACACCTTC.

The chain employs TRBV9 and TRBJ1-5; tentatively, D is TRBD1 (5 bases). The CDR3 has 13 residues. Germline values: CDR1 SGDLS, CDR2 YYNGEE. Trimming removed 5 bases from V and 7 bases from J, with 13 bases in between. CDR3 in DNA: TGTGCCAGCAGTGCTCAGGGAGGCCAGCCCCAGCATTTT. Protein sequence: CASSAQGGQPQHF.

This chain links TRBV4-1 with TRBJ2-7, with 11 positions matching TRBD2. The junction had 5 bases not matched to a gene; V was cut back by 0 bases and J by 7 bases. The CDR3 sequence is 15 residues long. Germline V gene data show CDR1 as MGHRA and CDR2 as YSYEKL. The CDR3 region has the DNA TGCGCCAGCAGCCAAGAGGGACTAGCGGCTGGGGAGCAGTACTTC. Translated, it gives CASSQEGLAAGEQYF.

The V gene is TRBV7-9, the J gene TRBJ2-3, with TRBD1 matching 12 bases. Trimming at V came to 5 bases and at J to 5 bases, leaving 5 bases not matched to a gene. This CDR3 has 15 amino acids. Germline CDR1 reads SEHNR; CDR2 reads FQNEAQ (reference sequence). The CDR3 nucleotides are TGTGCCAGCAGCCCCGGGACAGGGGGCCGAGATACGCAGTATTTT. Protein: CASSPGTGGRDTQYF.

The chain employs TRBV4-2 and TRBJ2-5; TRBD2 agrees at 7 bases. Germline CDR1 LGHNA, CDR2 YNFKEQ. The CDR3 has 17 residues. V dropped 2 bases and J dropped 0; count of bases not matched to a gene: 9. CDR3 nucleotide sequence: TGTGCCAGCAGCCAACCCCTTGAACTAGCGAACCAAGAGACCCAGTACTTC. Encoded protein: CASSQPLELANQETQYF.

The genes are TRBV7-2 and TRBJ2-7; D may be TRBD2 (5 bases). The CDR3 sequence is 15 residues long. V lost 5 bases, J lost 4 bases, and 18 bases lay in between. Germline V gives CDR1 SGHTA, CDR2 FQGNSA. CDR3 sequence: CASSEGSAGRYEQYF. The CDR3 nucleotides are TGTGCCAGCAGCGAGGGTAGCGCCGGTCGGTACGAGCAGTACTTC.

The chain links TRBV15 to TRBJ1-4; 10 bases are shared with TRBD1. Germline V lookup: CDR1 LNHNV, CDR2 YYDKDF (reference sequence). This CDR3 comprises 16 residues. J lost 5 bases, V lost 1 base, and 4 bases had no gene match. The CDR3 sequence: CATSRAKGQGNEKLFF. In DNA form, the CDR3 reads TGTGCCACCAGCAGAGCAAAGGGACAGGGGAATGAAAAACTGTTTTTT.

The chain links TRBV7-9 to TRBJ1-4; D is unclear. Trimming cost V 1 base and J 1 base, with 10 bases left between them. Germline CDR1 SEHNR, CDR2 FQNEAQ (reference sequence). The CDR3 has 16 amino acids. CDR3 nucleotide sequence: TGTGCCAGCAGCTTAGGGGCAGACCTAACTAATGAAAAACTGTTTTTT. Its translation: CASSLGADLTNEKLFF.

The chain couples TRBV5-5 to TRBJ1-1; 8 nucleotides agree with TRBD1. The CDR3 is 17 residues long. V was clipped by 4 bases and J by 6 bases; unmatched bases: 17. Looked up from germline, CDR1 is SGHKS and CDR2 is YYEKEE (reference sequence). The chain's CDR3 is CASSLGGDRGLLAEAFF. DNA for the CDR3: TGTGCCAGCAGCCTTGGAGGCGACAGGGGCCTGTTGGCTGAAGCTTTCTTT.

The rearrangement links TRBV29-1 to TRBJ2-5; TRBD2 agrees at 7 bases. This CDR3 is built from 13 residues. Trimming cost V 3 bases and J 3 bases; bases outside gene matches: 4. Per germline, CDR1 SQVTM and CDR2 ANQGSEA. This CDR3 reads CSVEGGAEETQYF. Here the CDR3 DNA reads TGCAGCGTTGAGGGAGGGGCTGAAGAGACCCAGTACTTC.

The gene calls are TRBV30 and TRBJ2-7; the match to TRBD2 covers 9 bases. CDR1 GTSNPN and CDR2 SVGIG come from the germline V gene (reference sequence). The CDR3 is made up of 12 amino acids. V trimming: 8 bases; J trimming: 5 bases; junction bases outside the gene matches: 7. CDR3 nucleotide sequence: TGTGCCGGGGAGACTAGCGGTGACGAGCAGTACTTC. Its translation is CAGETSGDEQYF.

This clone was counted a few times. CDR3: CASSRTASGRFDEQYF. Here the CDR3 DNA reads TGTGCCAGCAGCCGGACAGCGAGCGGGAGATTCGACGAGCAGTACTTC. The chain is built from TRBV5-4 and TRBJ2-7; 8 bases fit TRBD2. CDR1 is SGHNT and CDR2 is YYREEE in the germline V gene (reference sequence). After removal of 4 bases from V and 5 bases from J, the junction contained 14 bases not matched to a gene. The CDR3 has 16 amino acids.

J is TRBJ2-3 and V is TRBV18, with 11 bases aligning to TRBD2. CDR1 and CDR2 from the germline V gene are KGHSH and LQKENI. V dropped 6 bases and J dropped 6; count of bases not matched to a gene: 11. The CDR3 has 16 residues. For the CDR3, the DNA is TGTGCCAGCTCCGGACTAGCGGGCCCTCATGAGGATACGCAGTATTTT. Encoded protein: CASSGLAGPHEDTQYF.

The chain recombines TRBV7-9 with TRBJ1-1; the D gene is possibly TRBD1 (5 bases). The CDR3 sequence is 14 residues long. V dropped 2 bases and J dropped 0 bases, with 7 bases sitting between them. CDR1 is SEHNR, CDR2 FQNEAQ, per germline (reference sequence). The DNA of the CDR3 is TGTGCCAGCAGCTTAAGACAGCTGAACACTGAAGCTTTCTTT. It encodes CASSLRQLNTEAFF.

The rearrangement joins TRBV27 to TRBJ2-7; D possibly corresponds to TRBD1 (6 bases). Germline V gene lookup returns CDR1 MNHEY and CDR2 SMNVEV (reference sequence). Deletions cut 4 bases from V and 2 bases from J, with 15 bases between. The CDR3 sequence is 15 residues long. CDR3 in amino acids: CASSSSGTRPYEQYF. The CDR3 region has the DNA TGTGCCAGCAGTTCCTCCGGGACACGTCCCTACGAGCAGTACTTC.

The gene calls are TRBV4-2 and TRBJ2-1; possible D gene TRBD1, 5 bases. Germline assignment: CDR1 LGHNA and CDR2 YNFKEQ. The CDR3 loop spans 15 amino acids. Trimming pared 4 bases from V and 4 bases from J, leaving 14 bases between. CDR3 DNA sequence: TGTGCCAGCAGCCGGGGCGTACCCCCTTACAATGAGCAGTTCTTC. It translates to CASSRGVPPYNEQFF.

This chain connects TRBV6-1 to TRBJ1-1, with a possible D match to TRBD1 (5 bases). The CDR3 length is 16 residues. V shed 1 base and J shed 5 bases, with 17 bases lying between them. The germline CDR1 and CDR2 sequences are MNHNS and SASEGT. CDR3 in amino acids: CASSEGRRAPGTEAFF. The CDR3 DNA sequence: TGTGCCAGCAGTGAAGGGAGACGGGCGCCAGGGACTGAAGCTTTCTTT.